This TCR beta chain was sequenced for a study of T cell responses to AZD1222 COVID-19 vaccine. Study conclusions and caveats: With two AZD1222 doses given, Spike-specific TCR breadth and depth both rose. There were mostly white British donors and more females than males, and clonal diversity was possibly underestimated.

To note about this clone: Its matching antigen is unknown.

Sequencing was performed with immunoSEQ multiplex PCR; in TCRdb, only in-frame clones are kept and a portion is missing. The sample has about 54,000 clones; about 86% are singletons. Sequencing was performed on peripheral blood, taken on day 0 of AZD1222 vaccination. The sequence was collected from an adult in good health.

The CDR3 coding sequence is TGTGCCACCAGTGGACGTCTATCTAGCACAGATACGCAGTATTTT. This encodes CATSGRLSSTDTQYF. The chain couples TRBV24-1 to TRBJ2-3; D is undetermined. Germline V gene sequence: CDR1 KGHDR, CDR2 SFDVKD. The CDR3 loop spans 15 amino acids. The V end lost 5 bases, the J end lost 0 bases, and 11 bases lay between the germline ends.